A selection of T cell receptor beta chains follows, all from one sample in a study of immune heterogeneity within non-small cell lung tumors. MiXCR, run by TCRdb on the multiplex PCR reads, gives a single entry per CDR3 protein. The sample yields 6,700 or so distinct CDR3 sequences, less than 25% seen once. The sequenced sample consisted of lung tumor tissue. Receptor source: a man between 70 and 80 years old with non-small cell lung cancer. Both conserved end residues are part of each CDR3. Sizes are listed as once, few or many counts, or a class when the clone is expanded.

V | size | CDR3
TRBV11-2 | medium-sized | CASSSNRDNEQFF
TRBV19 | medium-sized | CASSVPSGGLIGVNTEAFF
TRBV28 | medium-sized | CASSPGGIALKETQYF
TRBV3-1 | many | CASSQDGLAAYNEQFF
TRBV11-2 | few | CASSLDAGWETQYF
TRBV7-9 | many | CASRSSGTGNTEAFF